The T cell receptor beta chain described here comes from a study of blood T cell repertoires in COVID-19. Study summary: Acute and convalescent COVID-19 specimens originated in the United States, Italy and Spain. T cells, B-cell-depleted T cells, or PBMCs supplied cDNA or gDNA.

Germline CDR1 reads LNHDA; CDR2 reads SQIVND (reference sequence). This CDR3 comprises 14 residues. Trimming removed 3 bases from V and 5 bases from J; junction bases left unmatched: 5. Only one count was recorded for this clone. As originally analysed: Cell counts per sample came from amplifying reference gene primers. The assay was immunoSEQ multiplex PCR, and TCRdb's table has in-frame clones only and misses some. The V and J calls and clone size come from that table; D and trimming were worked out from the DNA. The sample holds under 300,000 clones; 84% are singletons and the top ten take 2% to 2.5%.

The TCR sequence derives from a man aged 35 to 55 who had recovered from COVID-19. Source material: peripheral blood. The chain links TRBV19 to TRBJ2-3; 7 nucleotides line up with TRBD1. The CDR3: CASSINTGEDTQYF. The CDR3 bases are TGTGCCAGTAGTATCAATACAGGGGAAGATACGCAGTATTTT.